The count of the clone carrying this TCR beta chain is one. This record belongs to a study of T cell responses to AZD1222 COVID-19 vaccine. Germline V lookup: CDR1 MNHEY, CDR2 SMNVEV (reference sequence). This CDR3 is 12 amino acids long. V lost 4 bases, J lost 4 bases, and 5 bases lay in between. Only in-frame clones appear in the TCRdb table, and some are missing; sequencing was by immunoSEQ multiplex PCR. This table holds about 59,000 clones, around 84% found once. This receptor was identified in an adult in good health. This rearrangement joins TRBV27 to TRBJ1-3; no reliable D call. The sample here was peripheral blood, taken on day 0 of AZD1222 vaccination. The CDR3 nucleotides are TGTGCCAGCAGTTCTACCGGAAACACCATATATTTT. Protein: CASSSTGNTIYF.